This TCR beta chain came from a study of blood T cell repertoires in COVID-19. Study information: T cells, B-cell-depleted T cells, or PBMCs supplied cDNA or gDNA.

Study processing details: For nucleated cells, counts were estimated from reference gene primer amplification. Some clones are missing from TCRdb's copy, which holds only in-frame ones; the method was immunoSEQ multiplex PCR. The DNA gave D and trimming, while V, J and clone size come from that table. The sample contains fewer than 200,000 clones, 79% of which appear only once. Seattle patients were enrolled during active infection and followed longitudinally. This CDR3 comprises 15 residues. Germline CDR1 MNHEY, CDR2 SVGAGI. Trimming took off 4 bases at V and 5 bases at J, with 17 bases between the two ends.

Sequenced: peripheral blood. The V gene is TRBV6-5, the J gene TRBJ2-5, with D tentatively TRBD2 (5 bases). The receptor was isolated from a woman aged 55-70 years with COVID-19, enrolled during active disease. In nucleotides, the CDR3 is TGTGCCAGCAGTTGGGTGGACCCGGAGCGGGAGACCCAGTACTTC. It is translated as CASSWVDPERETQYF.